The clone carrying this T cell receptor (beta chain) was counted only a few times. PBMCs were obtained from 9.5 to 10 ml fresh peripheral blood. The CDR3 is 13 residues long. The V gene's germline CDR1 is MNHNS and CDR2 SASEGT. V gave up 8 bases and J gave up 5 bases, with 13 bases separating them. There were TCR beta CDR3 regions amplified from RNA transcripts. In the first-round RT-PCR of the TCR CDR3, the HTBI primer set was used. MiXCR was run by TCRdb on the multiplex PCR reads, yielding one entry per CDR3 protein. The sample lists fewer than 600,000 distinct CDR3 sequences; 14% were seen once. The source of the sample is a study of T cells in Graves' hyperthyroidism and ophthalmopathy.

The source of this sequence is a woman aged 40-49 years with Graves' hyperthyroidism. This chain connects TRBV6-1 to TRBJ1-5; TRBD1 is a possible D gene (5 bases). Sequencing input: blood. CDR3 loop: CASDQGSHQPQHF. The CDR3 DNA reads as TGTGCCAGCGATCAGGGTTCCCATCAGCCCCAGCATTTT.